This passage covers 10 T cell receptor beta chains from one sample sequenced in a study of technical replicates of blood from several donors. Repertoires were generated with immunoSEQ multiplex PCR, while TCRdb's copy carries only in-frame clones and drops some. The profile shows roughly 70,000 clones, approximately 94% of them singletons. The sequenced material came from T cells isolated from PBMCs. The source of these receptors is a human donor in good health.

V gene TRBV27 combines with J gene TRBJ1-4; 7 bases fit TRBD1. Per the germline V gene, CDR1 is MNHEY and CDR2 is SMNVEV (reference sequence). J lost 4 bases, V lost 5 bases, and 7 bases had no gene match. CDR3 length: 15 residues. The CDR3 region is CASSLQGRNNEKLFF. Written as DNA, the CDR3 is TGTGCCAGCAGTCTACAGGGGAGAAATAATGAAAAACTGTTTTTT.

The gene calls are TRBV7-2 and TRBJ1-3, with TRBD1 matching over 8 bases. The germline gives CDR1 SGHTA, CDR2 FQGNSA. The CDR3 runs to 13 residues. V dropped 6 bases and J dropped 4; count of bases not matched to a gene: 2. CDR3 nucleotides: TGTGCCAGCAGAAGGACAGGGGGAAACACCATATATTTT. It encodes CASRRTGGNTIYF.

This chain joins TRBV11-3 and TRBJ2-7; D remains ambiguous. Germline lookup yields CDR1 SGHNT and CDR2 YENEEA. With 4 bases removed from V and 2 bases from J, the gap between germline ends came to 9 bases. The CDR3 covers 13 residues. The CDR3 sequence: CASSSRFPYEQYF. Here the CDR3 DNA reads TGTGCCAGCAGCTCCCGGTTCCCCTACGAGCAGTACTTC.

This sequence joins TRBV9 and TRBJ2-3; TRBD1 matches 7 bases. CDR3 length equals 14 residues. V trimming: 3 bases; J trimming: 0 bases; junction bases outside the gene matches: 1. The germline V gene has CDR1 SGDLS and CDR2 YYNGEE. This CDR3 reads CASSEGASTDTQYF. CDR3 sequence (DNA): TGTGCCAGCAGCGAGGGGGCTAGCACAGATACGCAGTATTTT.

This chain connects TRBV19 to TRBJ2-7; 8 positions match TRBD1. Losses at the gene ends were 5 bases for V and 3 bases for J; bases not matched to a gene: 6. There are 14 residues in the CDR3. CDR1 and CDR2 (germline): LNHDA, SQIVND (reference sequence). The DNA of the CDR3 is TGTGCCAGTAGTGTGGGACAGGATAACTACGAGCAGTACTTC. Encoded protein: CASSVGQDNYEQYF.

The chain combines TRBV19 with TRBJ1-1; unclear D gene. V dropped 3 bases and J dropped 8 bases, with 10 bases sitting between them. The CDR3 covers 12 residues. Germline V gene data show CDR1 as LNHDA and CDR2 as SQIVND (reference sequence). The CDR3 DNA is TGTGCCAGTAGTATCGGACTCCTAGAAGCTTTCTTT. Protein sequence: CASSIGLLEAFF.

The chain carries TRBV4-3 and TRBJ2-1; 8 bases agree with TRBD2. Germline CDR1 is LGHNA and CDR2 is YSLEER. There are 14 residues in the CDR3. V lost 1 base and J lost 12; bases outside the gene matches: 8. The chain's CDR3 is CASSQALAGNRQFF. In DNA, the CDR3 is TGCGCCAGCAGCCAAGCCCTAGCGGGTAACCGGCAGTTCTTC.

The chain combines TRBV11-2 with TRBJ2-1; TRBD2 aligns across 12 bases. The CDR3 runs 17 residues. The germline V gene encodes CDR1 SGHAT and CDR2 FQNNGV. V shed 5 bases, J shed 3 bases, and the junction held 8 bases outside the gene matches. CDR3 in amino acids: CASSLITSGRIYNEQFF. Here the CDR3 DNA reads TGTGCCAGCAGCCTAATAACTAGCGGGAGGATCTACAATGAGCAGTTCTTC.

The chain is built from TRBV14 and TRBJ2-2; 7 nucleotides align to TRBD1. Germline trimming cut 4 bases from V and 0 bases from J; bases unmatched to any gene: 5. Germline V gene lookup returns CDR1 SGHDN and CDR2 FVKESK. The CDR3 contains 16 residues. As DNA, the CDR3 is TGTGCCAGCAGCCGACTACAGGGGACGAACACCGGGGAGCTGTTTTTT. This gives the protein CASSRLQGTNTGELFF.

The chain links TRBV4-1 to TRBJ1-5; TRBD1 might be the D (5 bases). V was shortened by 1 base and J by 9 bases, with 16 bases between the two germline ends. There are 15 residues in the CDR3. Germline CDR1 reads MGHRA; CDR2 reads YSYEKL. CDR3 coding DNA: TGCGCCAGCAGCCAAGTCCCAGGGAACTCGCGGCCCCAGCATTTT. It specifies CASSQVPGNSRPQHF.